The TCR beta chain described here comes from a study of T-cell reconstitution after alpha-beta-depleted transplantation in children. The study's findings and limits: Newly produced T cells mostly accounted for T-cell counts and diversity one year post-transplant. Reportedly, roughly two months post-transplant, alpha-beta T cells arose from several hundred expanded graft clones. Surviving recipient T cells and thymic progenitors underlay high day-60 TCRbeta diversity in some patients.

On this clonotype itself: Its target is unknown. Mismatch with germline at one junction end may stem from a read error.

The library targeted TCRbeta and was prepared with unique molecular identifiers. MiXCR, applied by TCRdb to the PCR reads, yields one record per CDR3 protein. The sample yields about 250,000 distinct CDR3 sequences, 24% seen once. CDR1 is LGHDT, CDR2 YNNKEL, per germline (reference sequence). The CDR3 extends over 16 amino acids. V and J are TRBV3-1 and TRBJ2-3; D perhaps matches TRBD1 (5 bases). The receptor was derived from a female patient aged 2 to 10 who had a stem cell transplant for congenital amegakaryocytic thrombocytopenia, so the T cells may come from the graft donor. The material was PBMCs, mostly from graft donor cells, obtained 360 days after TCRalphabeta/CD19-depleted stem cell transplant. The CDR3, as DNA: TGTGGCAGCAGCCAAGACCTAGGGGCGAGCACAGATACGCAGTATTTT. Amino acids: CGSSQDLGASTDTQYF.